This TCR beta chain was captured by sequencing in a study of early T cells in non-severe SARS-CoV-2 infection. About the study: Sequencing of bulk RNA from unsorted whole blood was done, without chain pairing.

Attached unique molecular identifiers marked individual cDNA molecules. MiXCR, run by TCRdb on the 5' RACE reads, gives a single entry per CDR3 protein. This sample has over 95,000 distinct CDR3 sequences, with 16% found just once. The ends were cut back, 2 bases at V and 1 base at J, with 11 bases in the middle. The V gene's germline CDR1 is SGHKS and CDR2 YYEKEE (reference sequence). This CDR3 has 15 amino acids. On this clonotype: Its antigen remains unidentified.

General observations from the study: VDJdb-based annotation leaned toward anti-spike CD8 responses and missed private and CD4 specificities.

The sample taken for sequencing was whole blood. The chain combines TRBV5-5 with TRBJ2-3, with TRBD1 as a possible D gene (6 bases). The sequence was collected from an adult who was a healthcare worker with PCR-confirmed SARS-CoV-2 infection or an uninfected control (not recorded which). The CDR3, as DNA: TGTGCCAGCAGCTTCGAACAGGGCCGCACAGATACGCAGTATTTT. It encodes CASSFEQGRTDTQYF.